The rows below give T cell receptor beta chains drawn from one sample of a study of T-cell memory formation after mild COVID-19. TCRdb re-analysed the 5' RACE reads in MiXCR, keeping a single row per CDR3 protein. In the table there are approximately 150,000 distinct CDR3 sequences, roughly 6.3% of which are singletons. Material for sequencing was PBMCs or a T cell subset sorted from them (not recorded which). These TCRs come from an adult woman who had mild COVID-19 (a few samples of this study predate the infection). Cell type and time point are not known. The CDR3 runs from the conserved cysteine through the conserved F or W. A D gene is named only where the DNA matches it firmly. The size field is filled for only some rows; it gives once, few, many or a size class.

size: .
J: TRBJ2-1
V: TRBV4-2
D: TRBD1
CDR3: CASSQDVGTGGHEQFF
DNA: TGTGCCAGCAGCCAAGATGTAGGGACAGGGGGGCATGAGCAGTTCTTC

size: .
J: TRBJ2-3
V: TRBV9
D: .
CDR3: CASSESTSTDTQYF
DNA: TGTGCCAGCAGCGAATCGACTAGCACAGATACGCAGTATTTT

size: .
J: TRBJ2-3
V: TRBV14
D: .
CDR3: CASSHWGIGTDTQYF
DNA: TGTGCCAGCAGCCACTGGGGGATCGGCACAGATACGCAGTATTTT

size: many
J: TRBJ2-2
V: TRBV10-2
D: .
CDR3: CASSDGTVNTGELFF
DNA: TGCGCCAGCAGTGACGGGACTGTAAACACCGGGGAGCTGTTTTTT

size: .
J: TRBJ2-7
V: TRBV25-1
D: .
CDR3: CASSEFGPGQSSYEQYF
DNA: TGTGCCAGCAGTGAATTCGGTCCGGGACAAAGCTCCTACGAGCAGTACTTC

size: few
J: TRBJ2-2
V: TRBV12-3/TRBV12-4
D: TRBD2
CDR3: CASSLAGGGTGELFF
DNA: TGTGCCAGCAGTTTGGCGGGAGGGGGAACCGGGGAGCTGTTTTTT

size: few
J: TRBJ2-7
V: TRBV4-1
D: TRBD2
CDR3: CASSRLAGSTYEQYF
DNA: TGCGCCAGCAGCCGCTTAGCGGGGAGTACCTACGAGCAGTACTTC

size: .
J: TRBJ2-5
V: TRBV20-1
D: .
CDR3: CSARPTYVGRETQYF
DNA: TGCAGTGCTAGACCCACCTACGTGGGGAGAGAGACCCAGTACTTC

size: many
J: TRBJ2-3
V: TRBV11-2
D: TRBD1
CDR3: CASSLGVGTGVPDTQYF
DNA: TGTGCCAGCAGCTTAGGAGTCGGGACAGGGGTGCCAGATACGCAGTATTTT

size: many
J: TRBJ2-2
V: TRBV24-1
D: .
CDR3: CATSDLGAGGKFAGELFF
DNA: TGTGCCACCAGTGATTTAGGAGCCGGAGGGAAATTCGCCGGGGAGCTGTTTTTT

size: many
J: TRBJ2-1
V: TRBV6-5
D: .
CDR3: CASSRTQRHSYNEQFF
DNA: TGTGCCAGCAGCAGAACCCAGCGGCACTCCTACAATGAGCAGTTCTTC

size: .
J: TRBJ2-2
V: TRBV3-1
D: TRBD1
CDR3: CASLRESGTGGTGELFF
DNA: TGTGCCAGCCTACGCGAATCCGGGACAGGGGGGACCGGGGAGCTGTTTTTT

size: many
J: TRBJ1-1
V: TRBV12-3/TRBV12-4
D: TRBD1
CDR3: CASSGAAGQGGTFF
DNA: TGTGCCAGCAGTGGTGCTGCGGGACAGGGTGGAACTTTCTTT

size: many
J: TRBJ1-4
V: TRBV5-1
D: .
CDR3: CASSLGRYNEKLFF
DNA: TGCGCCAGCAGCTTGGGACGGTATAATGAAAAACTGTTTTTT

size: few
J: TRBJ2-3
V: TRBV5-4
D: TRBD2
CDR3: CASSLAGLALTDTQYF
DNA: TGTGCCAGCAGCTTGGCGGGACTAGCGCTCACAGATACGCAGTATTTT

size: .
J: TRBJ1-4
V: TRBV7-9
D: TRBD1
CDR3: CASRGDRNNEKLFF
DNA: TGTGCCAGCAGGGGGGACAGGAATAATGAAAAACTGTTTTTT

size: many
J: TRBJ2-1
V: TRBV5-1
D: .
CDR3: CASSFANEQFF
DNA: TGCGCCAGCAGCTTCGCGAATGAGCAGTTCTTC

size: .
J: TRBJ1-3
V: TRBV9
D: .
CDR3: CASSVEDSGNTIYF
DNA: TGTGCCAGCAGCGTAGAAGACTCTGGAAACACCATATATTTT

size: few
J: TRBJ1-1
V: TRBV5-6
D: .
CDR3: CASRRGNTEAFF
DNA: TGTGCCAGCAGGAGGGGGAACACTGAAGCTTTCTTT

size: .
J: TRBJ1-2
V: TRBV3-1
D: .
CDR3: CATGGERWYGYTF
DNA: TGTGCCACCGGGGGGGAGAGGTGGTATGGCTACACCTTC

size: .
J: TRBJ2-3
V: TRBV7-3
D: .
CDR3: CASSPGPATDTQYF
DNA: TGTGCCAGCAGCCCGGGTCCTGCCACAGATACGCAGTATTTT

size: many
J: TRBJ2-2
V: TRBV15
D: .
CDR3: CATGGAYEELFF
DNA: TGTGCCACCGGCGGGGCTTACGAGGAGCTGTTTTTT

size: many
J: TRBJ1-1
V: TRBV7-9
D: .
CDR3: CAVTGTEAFF
DNA: TGTGCCGTTACGGGAACTGAAGCTTTCTTT

size: few
J: TRBJ2-7
V: TRBV11-2
D: TRBD1
CDR3: CASSLAGQGSEQYF
DNA: TGTGCCAGCAGCTTAGCGGGACAGGGGAGCGAGCAGTACTTC

size: .
J: TRBJ1-2
V: TRBV3-1
D: .
CDR3: CASSAERGYTF
DNA: TGTGCCAGCAGCGCGGAGAGGGGCTACACCTTC

size: many
J: TRBJ1-1
V: TRBV5-1
D: TRBD1
CDR3: CASSIGQGNLPTTEAFF
DNA: TGCGCCAGCAGCATTGGACAGGGTAATCTTCCAACAACTGAAGCTTTCTTT

size: .
J: TRBJ1-5
V: TRBV5-5
D: .
CDR3: CASSLEQAKQPQHF
DNA: TGTGCCAGCAGCTTGGAACAGGCAAAACAGCCCCAGCATTTT

size: many
J: TRBJ2-3
V: TRBV27
D: .
CDR3: CASSLQGRPPDTQYF
DNA: TGTGCCAGCAGTTTACAGGGGCGCCCACCAGATACGCAGTATTTT

size: few
J: TRBJ2-1
V: TRBV20-1
D: TRBD2
CDR3: CSAREGAGVGEQFF
DNA: TGCAGTGCTAGAGAAGGGGCGGGAGTGGGAGAGCAGTTCTTC

size: .
J: TRBJ2-7
V: TRBV27
D: .
CDR3: CASSPLAFRTGGTYEQYF
DNA: TGTGCCAGCAGTCCTCTCGCTTTCAGGACAGGTGGGACTTACGAGCAGTACTTC

size: few
J: TRBJ2-7
V: TRBV2
D: .
CDR3: CASSDITYTSSYEQYF
DNA: TGTGCCAGCAGCGACATTACTTACACGAGCTCCTACGAGCAGTACTTC

size: many
J: TRBJ2-1
V: TRBV7-9
D: .
CDR3: CASSLAADYNEQFF
DNA: TGTGCCAGCAGCTTAGCGGCTGATTACAATGAGCAGTTCTTC

size: .
J: TRBJ2-4
V: TRBV12-3/TRBV12-4
D: .
CDR3: CASSLLGGEVKNIQYF
DNA: TGTGCCAGCAGTTTACTCGGCGGAGAAGTCAAAAACATTCAGTACTTC

size: many
J: TRBJ1-5
V: TRBV5-6
D: .
CDR3: CASSLVDQPQHF
DNA: TGTGCCAGCAGCTTGGTAGATCAGCCCCAGCATTTT

size: .
J: TRBJ2-7
V: TRBV19
D: TRBD1
CDR3: CASSQQGGRHEQYF
DNA: TGTGCCAGTAGTCAACAGGGGGGTCGCCACGAGCAGTACTTC

size: .
J: TRBJ2-3
V: TRBV20-1
D: TRBD2
CDR3: CWAPAGGLATDTQYF
DNA: TGCTGGGCCCCGGCGGGGGGACTAGCTACAGATACGCAGTATTTT

size: many
J: TRBJ2-5
V: TRBV20-1
D: TRBD1
CDR3: CSARQGTGSMETQYF
DNA: TGCAGTGCCCGACAAGGGACAGGGAGTATGGAGACCCAGTACTTC

size: many
J: TRBJ2-5
V: TRBV7-8
D: .
CDR3: CASGETQYF
DNA: TGTGCCAGCGGAGAGACCCAGTACTTC

size: few
J: TRBJ1-4
V: TRBV9
D: .
CDR3: CASSVRRGAGNEKLFF
DNA: TGTGCCAGCAGCGTACGCCGGGGGGCTGGTAATGAAAAACTGTTTTTT

size: few
J: TRBJ1-6
V: TRBV4-2
D: TRBD1
CDR3: CASSQEKRDRDNSPLHF
DNA: TGTGCCAGCAGCCAAGAAAAGCGGGACAGGGATAATTCACCCCTCCACTTT

size: many
J: TRBJ1-1
V: TRBV5-1
D: .
CDR3: CASSLGRINTEAFF
DNA: TGCGCCAGCAGCCTGGGACGGATTAACACTGAAGCTTTCTTT

size: many
J: TRBJ2-1
V: TRBV20-1
D: TRBD2
CDR3: CSAPSRDVRGAGNEQFF
DNA: TGCAGTGCTCCCTCCCGGGATGTGCGGGGGGCCGGGAATGAGCAGTTCTTC

size: .
J: TRBJ2-2
V: TRBV14
D: .
CDR3: CASSQVVERPGELFF
DNA: TGTGCCAGCAGCCAAGTCGTCGAACGGCCCGGGGAGCTGTTTTTT

size: few
J: TRBJ2-1
V: TRBV7-9
D: TRBD1
CDR3: CASSSARQGADYNEQFF
DNA: TGTGCCAGCAGCTCGGCGAGACAGGGGGCGGACTACAATGAGCAGTTCTTC

size: many
J: TRBJ1-2
V: TRBV27
D: .
CDR3: CASSSQGVRLYGYTF
DNA: TGTGCCAGCAGTTCTCAGGGAGTCCGGCTCTATGGCTACACCTTC

size: many
J: TRBJ1-1
V: TRBV7-9
D: .
CDR3: CASSLLAGITNTEAFF
DNA: TGTGCCAGCAGCTTATTGGCAGGTATTACGAACACTGAAGCTTTCTTT

size: .
J: TRBJ2-6
V: TRBV7-8
D: .
CDR3: CASSPTAGANVLTF
DNA: TGTGCCAGCAGCCCGACCGCGGGGGCCAACGTCCTGACTTTC

size: .
J: TRBJ2-3
V: TRBV10-3
D: .
CDR3: CAISESRAENTDTQYF
DNA: TGTGCCATCAGTGAGTCAAGGGCCGAAAACACAGATACGCAGTATTTT

size: many
J: TRBJ2-1
V: TRBV5-6
D: .
CDR3: CASTRTVYNEQFF
DNA: TGTGCCAGCACCAGGACCGTTTACAATGAGCAGTTCTTC